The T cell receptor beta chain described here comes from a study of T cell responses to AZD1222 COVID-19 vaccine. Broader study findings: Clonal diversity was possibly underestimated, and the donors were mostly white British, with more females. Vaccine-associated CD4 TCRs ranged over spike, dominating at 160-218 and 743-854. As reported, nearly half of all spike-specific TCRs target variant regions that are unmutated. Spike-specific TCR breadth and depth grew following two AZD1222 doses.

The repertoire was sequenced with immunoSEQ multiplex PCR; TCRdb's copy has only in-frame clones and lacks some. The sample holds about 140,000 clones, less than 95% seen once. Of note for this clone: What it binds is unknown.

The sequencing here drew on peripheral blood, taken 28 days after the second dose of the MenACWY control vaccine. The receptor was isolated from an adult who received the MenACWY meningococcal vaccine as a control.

CDR3 sequence reads: CASSRTGTSGSYNEQFF. The CDR3 nucleotides read TGTGCCAGCAGTCGGACGGGTACTAGCGGGAGTTACAATGAGCAGTTCTTC. This chain connects TRBV6-6 to TRBJ2-1, with 11 bases identical to TRBD2. The germline gives CDR1 MNHNY, CDR2 SVGAGI (reference sequence). This CDR3 region has 17 residues. The trim removed 5 bases at V and 4 bases at J, leaving 10 bases unmatched.